This TCR beta chain was sequenced during a study of regulatory T cells in long-lasting Graves disease. For the study at large: Patients newly diagnosed with Graves' had been on antithyroid drugs for under 3 months. Study-level results: Persistent Graves' cases showed lower TCR diversity than newly diagnosed cases.

Arm-PCR of CDR3 regions and iRepertoire HTBI primers were the basis on which TCR beta libraries were built. From the multiplex PCR reads, TCRdb called clonotypes with MiXCR, one entry per CDR3 protein. The sample has some 350,000 distinct CDR3 sequences, under 20% seen once. V lost 1 base, J lost 6 bases, and 25 bases lay in between. The CDR3 spans 18 residues. The germline gives CDR1 DFQATT, CDR2 SNEGSKA (reference sequence). Described time point: newly diagnosed GD, antithyroid drugs for less than 3 months. RNA isolated from PBMCs was used to make the TCR library. Concerning this clonotype: Its antigen is currently unknown.

These data also featured in a second study, about T cells in Graves' hyperthyroidism and ophthalmopathy. Turning to that study: Patients with uncontrolled infections, other autoimmune diseases, pregnancy or lactation were excluded. RT-PCR in the first round (using the HTBI primer set) targeted the TCR CDR3.

This chain uses TRBV20-1 with TRBJ1-3, with D uncertain. The source material was peripheral blood mononuclear cells (PBMCs), sampled at new diagnosis, from a patient treated with antithyroid drugs. The origin of this receptor is a woman under 30 with Graves disease. CDR3 residues: CSARGPGLGRSPLNTIYF. The CDR3 DNA reads TGCAGTGCTAGAGGTCCGGGTCTCGGGAGATCCCCGTTAAACACCATATATTTT.